These 17 T cell receptor beta chains were sequenced from one sample in a study of control samples from healthy donors and cancer patients. Data came from immunoSEQ multiplex PCR; TCRdb stores just in-frame clones and leaves some out. Here the sample spans about 21,000 clones, around four fifths being singletons. Input material: PBMCs. Receptor source: a man in his fifties or sixties with colorectal cancer.

CDR3 loop: CASSDPGRNYGYTF. The CDR3 DNA reads TGTGCCAGCAGTGATCCGGGGCGCAACTATGGCTACACCTTC. The rearrangement joins TRBV2 to TRBJ1-2, with a possible D match to TRBD1 (5 bases). Germline-derived CDR1 and CDR2 are SNHLY and FYNNEI. With 3 bases removed from V and 2 bases from J, the gap between germline ends came to 10 bases. CDR3 length: 14 amino acids.

This clone has more than one count but fewer than ten. The chain joins TRBV6-5 to TRBJ1-2; weak D call: TRBD1 (5 bases). CDR1 and CDR2 (germline): MNHEY, SVGAGI. V shed 0 bases and J shed 0 bases, with 8 bases lying between them. The CDR3 totals 15 residues. This CDR3 reads CASSYSGGTNYGYTF. The CDR3, as DNA: TGTGCCAGCAGTTACTCCGGGGGTACTAACTATGGCTACACCTTC.

CDR3 loop: CATSRGEGGRWDEQYF. CDR3 in DNA: TGTGCCACCAGCAGAGGGGAGGGAGGCCGCTGGGACGAGCAGTACTTC. The chain recombines TRBV15 with TRBJ2-7, with 7 bases matching TRBD2. V lost 1 base, J lost 5 bases, and 11 bases stayed unmatched. This CDR3 has 16 amino acids. Per the germline V gene, CDR1 is LNHNV and CDR2 is YYDKDF (reference sequence).

This clone was recorded a few times. V is TRBV5-5 and J is TRBJ2-7; D is ambiguous. CDR3 length equals 15 residues. Germline loops: CDR1 SGHKS, CDR2 YYEKEE (reference sequence). Trimming pared 4 bases from V and 0 bases from J, leaving 14 bases between. CDR3 in amino acids: CASSLRSGFSYEQYF. The CDR3 nucleotides read TGTGCCAGCAGCCTGCGGTCGGGTTTCTCCTACGAGCAGTACTTC.

The chain is built from TRBV5-5 and TRBJ2-1; 9 bases are a match to TRBD2. The CDR3 extends over 20 amino acids. Trimming at V came to 4 bases and at J to 2 bases, leaving 19 bases not matched to a gene. Germline V gene lookup returns CDR1 SGHKS and CDR2 YYEKEE (reference sequence). CDR3: CASSPLPGTSTNSPYNEQFF. Here the CDR3 DNA reads TGTGCCAGCAGCCCCCTCCCCGGGACTAGCACGAACTCTCCCTACAATGAGCAGTTCTTC.

This clone was seen only a few times. This chain connects TRBV7-6 to TRBJ2-5, with D uncertain. V dropped 4 bases and J dropped 1 base, with 1 base sitting between them. The CDR3 is made up of 11 amino acids. CDR1 and CDR2 (germline): SGHVS, FNYEAQ. CDR3 nucleotides: TGTGCCAGCAGCTCCCAAGAGACCCAGTACTTC. It encodes CASSSQETQYF.

The V call is TRBV20-1, the J call TRBJ1-1; no firm D call. The V end lost 6 bases, the J end lost 4 bases, and 9 bases lay between the germline ends. Germline V gene sequence: CDR1 DFQATT, CDR2 SNEGSKA (reference sequence). The CDR3 is 11 amino acids. CDR3 in amino acids: CSATWGTEAFF. The CDR3 DNA is TGCAGTGCCACCTGGGGCACTGAAGCTTTCTTT.

The CDR3 here is CASSVGRGGSSGNTIYF. The CDR3 DNA sequence: TGTGCCAGCAGCGTAGGTAGGGGGGGCAGTTCTGGAAACACCATATATTTT. The V and J genes are TRBV9 and TRBJ1-3, with a weak D call TRBD1 (6 bases). The ends were cut back, 0 bases at V and 1 base at J, with 14 bases in the middle. Germline-derived CDR1 and CDR2 are SGDLS and YYNGEE. The CDR3 covers 17 residues.

The V and J genes are TRBV7-9 and TRBJ2-5; D is perhaps TRBD1 (6 bases). V lost 8 bases and J lost 4, with 17 bases in between. CDR1 SEHNR and CDR2 FQNEAQ come from the germline V gene (reference sequence). This CDR3 region has 14 residues. In nucleotides, the CDR3 is TGTGCCAGCCGTAGCCGGTCACAGGGAGAGACCCAGTACTTC. Translating it yields CASRSRSQGETQYF.

This clone is labeled as medium-sized. V usage is TRBV6-5 and J usage is TRBJ2-7; D remains ambiguous. V lost 8 bases and J 1 base, leaving 15 bases between the germline ends. Looked up from germline, CDR1 is MNHEY and CDR2 is SVGAGI. CDR3 length: 14 residues. CDR3 in amino acids: CASGKTPTSYEQYF. CDR3 DNA: TGTGCCAGCGGTAAGACACCCACTTCCTACGAGCAGTACTTC.

As concerns this clone: Additional DNA sequences in this sample encode the identical CDR3. The gene calls are TRBV19 and TRBJ1-5; D may be TRBD1 (5 bases). CDR1 and CDR2 (germline): LNHDA, SQIVND (reference sequence). This CDR3 is 15 amino acids long. Trimming removed 1 base at V and 0 bases at J, with 7 bases between. In nucleotides, the CDR3 is TGTGCCAGTAGTATAGGGGGGTATAGCAATCAGCCCCAGCATTTT. This encodes CASSIGGYSNQPQHF. The variable domain in full, with the rest retrieved from reference TRBV19 and TRBJ1-5, is DGGITQSPKYLFRKEGQNVTLSCEQNLNHDAMYWYRQDPGQGLRLIYYSQIVNDFQKGDIAEGYSVSREKKESFPLTVTSAQKNPTAFYLCASSIGGYSNQPQHFGDGTRLSIL.

This clone was observed once. The chain recombines TRBV2 with TRBJ1-2, with 9 bases aligning to TRBD1. The J segment lost 8 bases and the V segment lost 5 bases, leaving 9 bases of the junction unmatched. The V gene's germline CDR1 is SNHLY and CDR2 FYNNEI. CDR3 length: 14 residues. The CDR3 DNA is TGTGCCAGCAGTTCGCCCCGGACAGGGGTCGGCTACACCTTC. Amino acid sequence: CASSSPRTGVGYTF.

V is TRBV27 and J is TRBJ1-2; D remains ambiguous. V lost 5 bases to trimming and J lost 2 bases, with 9 bases between them. CDR1 and CDR2 from the germline V gene are MNHEY and SMNVEV (reference sequence). This CDR3 spans 13 amino acids. The CDR3 DNA sequence: TGTGCCAGCAGTCTGTATCCAAACTATGGCTACACCTTC. Translating it yields CASSLYPNYGYTF.

This clone was recorded a few times. V and J are TRBV6-5 and TRBJ2-3; D gene ambiguous. CDR3 length: 14 residues. Trimming shortened V by 8 bases and J by 1 base, and 13 bases separated the two germline ends. The germline gives CDR1 MNHEY, CDR2 SVGAGI. The CDR3 DNA is TGTGCCAGCGCTCTGATGGCTGGCACAGATACGCAGTATTTT. Its protein is CASALMAGTDTQYF.

The chain uses TRBV14 and TRBJ1-5; D is possibly TRBD1 (5 bases). Trimming stripped 3 bases from V and 6 bases from J, with 9 bases between. This CDR3 has 13 residues. CDR1 is SGHDN and CDR2 is FVKESK in the germline V gene. The CDR3 bases are TGTGCCAGCAGCCAGCAGGGCGGTCAGCCCCAGCATTTT. Its protein product is CASSQQGGQPQHF.

The chain has TRBV18 and TRBJ1-6; a possible D gene is TRBD1 (5 bases). This CDR3 region has 14 residues. The germline CDR1 and CDR2 sequences are KGHSH and LQKENI. Trimming removed 3 bases at V and 11 bases at J, with 14 bases between. CDR3 nucleotide sequence: TGTGCCAGCTCACCGGGACGGAAAATAACACCCCTCCACTTT. Translating gives CASSPGRKITPLHF. Combining the CDR3 with reference TRBV18 and TRBJ1-6 gives the whole variable domain NAGVMQNPRHLVRRRGQEARLRCSPMKGHSHVYWYRQLPEEGLKFMVYLQKENIIDESGMPKERFSAEFPKEGPSILRIQQVVRGDSAAYFCASSPGRKITPLHFGNGTRLTVT.

The rearrangement uses TRBV10-2 and TRBJ2-7, with TRBD1 identical over 7 bases. From germline, CDR1 is WSHSY and CDR2 SAAADI. V lost 7 bases, J lost 7 bases, and 10 bases stayed unmatched. CDR3 length: 13 amino acids. CDR3 residues: CASIRQGDHEQYF. The CDR3 DNA reads TGCGCCAGCATTAGGCAGGGGGATCATGAGCAGTACTTC.